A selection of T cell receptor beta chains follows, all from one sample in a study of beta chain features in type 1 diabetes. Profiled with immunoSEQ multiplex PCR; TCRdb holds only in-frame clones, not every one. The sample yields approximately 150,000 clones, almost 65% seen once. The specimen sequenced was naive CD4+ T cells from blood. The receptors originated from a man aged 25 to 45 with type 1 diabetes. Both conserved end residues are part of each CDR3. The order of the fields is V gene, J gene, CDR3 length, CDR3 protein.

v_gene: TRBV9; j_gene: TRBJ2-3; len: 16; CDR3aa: CASSVGGSLETDTQYF
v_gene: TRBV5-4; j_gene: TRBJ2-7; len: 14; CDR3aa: CASSPWDSFYEQYF
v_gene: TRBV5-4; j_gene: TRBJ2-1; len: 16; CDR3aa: CASSGLTSGSYNEQFF
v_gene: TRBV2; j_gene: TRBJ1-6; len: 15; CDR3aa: CASSSAGQGNSPLHF
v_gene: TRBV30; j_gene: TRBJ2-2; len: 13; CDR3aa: CAWSALNTGELFF
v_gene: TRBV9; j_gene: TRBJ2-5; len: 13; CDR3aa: CASSGSDTGVGYF
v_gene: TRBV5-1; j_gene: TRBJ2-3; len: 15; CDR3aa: CASSRGQEYTDTQYF
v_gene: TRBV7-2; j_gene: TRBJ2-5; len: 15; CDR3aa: CASSTRTGAGETQYF
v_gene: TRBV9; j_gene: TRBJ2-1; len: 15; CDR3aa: CASSVAGDSYNEQFF
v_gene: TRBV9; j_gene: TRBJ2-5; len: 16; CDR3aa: CASSEAPSGSGYPQYF
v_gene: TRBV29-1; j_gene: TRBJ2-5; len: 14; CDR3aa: CSVGGYAGQETQYF
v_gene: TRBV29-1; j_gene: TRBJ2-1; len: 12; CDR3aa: CSVAVQDNEQFF
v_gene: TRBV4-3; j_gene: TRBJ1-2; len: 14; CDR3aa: CASSPGQALYGYTF
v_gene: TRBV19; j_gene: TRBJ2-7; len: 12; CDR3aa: CASGQPSYEQYF
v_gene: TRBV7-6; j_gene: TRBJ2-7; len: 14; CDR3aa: CASSPGTGLYEQYF
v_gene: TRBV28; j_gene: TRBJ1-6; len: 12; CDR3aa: CASSFRDSPLHF
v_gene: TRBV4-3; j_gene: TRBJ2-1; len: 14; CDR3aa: CASSANTGFGEQFF
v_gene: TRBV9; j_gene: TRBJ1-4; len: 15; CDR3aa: CASSTQGYRNEKLFF